Listed here are 30 T cell receptor beta chains from one sample, sequenced in a study of circulating tumor DNA in untreated peripheral T-cell lymphoma. Method: immunoSEQ multiplex PCR; TCRdb's copy keeps in-frame clones and lacks some. The data hold about 10,000 clones, with around four fifths observed a single time. The specimen was tumor tissue. The receptors come from a human donor with peripheral T-cell lymphoma.

On this clone: Germline and junction disagree at one end, which may indicate a read error. The rearrangement uses TRBV14 and TRBJ1-2; D remains ambiguous. The CDR3 covers 13 residues. Germline values: CDR1 SGHDN, CDR2 FVKESK. The CDR3: CASSRGGNYGYTF. The CDR3 DNA reads TGTGCCAGCAGCCGGGGAGGAAACTATGGTTACACCTTC.

V is TRBV22-1 and J is TRBJ1-5; the table's TRBD1 call for D was not verified on the DNA. TRBV22-1 is described as a pseudogene. The CDR3 runs to 14 residues. The CDR3: CASTYGQGNQPQHF. The CDR3 nucleotides are TGTGCCAGCACCTACGGGCAGGGGAATCAGCCCCAGCATTTT.

The V gene is TRBV25-1, the J gene TRBJ1-1; tentative D call: TRBD1 (6 bases). CDR3 length equals 13 residues. Germline values: CDR1 MGHDK, CDR2 SYGVNS. Trimming removed 3 bases from V and 5 bases from J, with 10 bases in between. The CDR3 DNA sequence: TGTGCCAGCAGTGACGGGGGGCTGACTGAAGCTTTCTTT. Protein: CASSDGGLTEAFF.

The chain couples TRBV1 to TRBJ1-3. TRBV1 is termed a pseudogene. This CDR3 region has 12 residues. Written as DNA, the CDR3 is TGCGCCAGCAGCCAAGAGGGGAACACCATATATTTT. It yields the protein CASSQEGNTIYF.

In DNA, the CDR3 is TGTGCCAGCAGTGCCTCAAACCGGGGACAGCCCCAGCATTTT. This translates into CASSASNRGQPQHF. The chain carries TRBV6-8 and TRBJ1-5; no clear D gene. Germline values: CDR1 MNHGY, CDR2 SAAAGT. Trimming pared 5 bases from V and 7 bases from J, leaving 15 bases between. CDR3 length: 14 amino acids.

The chain couples TRBV14 to TRBJ1-1; D possibly corresponds to TRBD1 (5 bases). The germline V gene has CDR1 SGHDN and CDR2 FVKESK. Trimming took 1 base from V and 1 from J, leaving 10 bases between them. There are 15 residues in the CDR3. The CDR3 is CASSQGGTANTEAFF. The CDR3 DNA follows: TGTGCCAGCAGCCAAGGGGGGACGGCGAACACTGAAGCTTTCTTT.

The chain employs TRBV11-3 and TRBJ2-5, with 11 bases identical to TRBD1. With V trimmed by 1 base and J by 4 bases, 5 bases remained unmatched. CDR3 length: 16 residues. Germline CDR1 reads SGHNT; CDR2 reads YENEEA. This CDR3 is CASSLGGTGGRETQYF. The CDR3 DNA reads as TGTGCCAGCAGCTTAGGGGGGACAGGGGGTCGAGAGACCCAGTACTTC.

The chain joins TRBV18 to TRBJ1-1, with TRBD1 matching 10 bases. The J segment lost 2 bases and the V segment lost 3 bases, leaving 6 bases of the junction unmatched. CDR3 length: 16 amino acids. CDR1 is KGHSH, CDR2 LQKENI, per germline. As DNA, the CDR3 is TGTGCCAGCTCACCCGCGGGACAGGGGAAAAACACTGAAGCTTTCTTT. Its translation is CASSPAGQGKNTEAFF.

The rearrangement joins TRBV11-3 to TRBJ1-6; tentative D call: TRBD1 (6 bases). CDR1 and CDR2 from the germline V gene are SGHNT and YENEEA. Trimming shortened V by 4 bases and J by 4 bases, and 8 bases separated the two germline ends. The CDR3 is made up of 14 amino acids. DNA of the CDR3: TGTGCCAGCAGCTGGACAGATTATAATTCACCCCTCCACTTT. Its protein is CASSWTDYNSPLHF.

In DNA, the CDR3 is TGTGCCAGCTCACCTGAAGGGACCGACTACGAGCAGTACTTC. This translates into CASSPEGTDYEQYF. The chain recombines TRBV18 with TRBJ2-7; the D gene could be TRBD1 or TRBD2 (5 bases each). Trimming left V 3 bases short and J 3 bases short, with 12 bases between. Per the germline V gene, CDR1 is KGHSH and CDR2 is LQKENI. This CDR3 comprises 14 residues. Complete variable domain (other parts from reference TRBV18 and TRBJ2-7): NAGVMQNPRHLVRRRGQEARLRCSPMKGHSHVYWYRQLPEEGLKFMVYLQKENIIDESGMPKERFSAEFPKEGPSILRIQQVVRGDSAAYFCASSPEGTDYEQYFGPGTRLTVT.

The chain uses TRBV11-3 and TRBJ1-2, with 8 bases lining up with TRBD1. Germline CDR1 reads SGHNT; CDR2 reads YENEEA. The CDR3 runs to 14 residues. V lost 5 bases to trimming and J lost 3 bases; unmatched junction nucleotides: 5. As DNA, the CDR3 is TGTGCCAGCAGCACGACAGGGGTCGACTATGGCTACACCTTC. Its translation: CASSTTGVDYGYTF.

The chain has TRBV19 and TRBJ1-5; D gene ambiguous. V was cut by 6 bases and J by 2 bases, with 17 bases left in between. The CDR3 contains 16 residues. Germline lookup yields CDR1 LNHDA and CDR2 SQIVND (reference sequence). The CDR3 protein is CASRATAAFGNQPQHF. CDR3 coding DNA: TGTGCCAGTAGAGCCACCGCAGCTTTTGGCAATCAGCCCCAGCATTTT.

In this sample, this clone turned up a few times. The J gene is TRBJ1-5, the V gene TRBV19; D is undetermined. The CDR3 runs to 14 residues. Per the germline V gene, CDR1 is LNHDA and CDR2 is SQIVND (reference sequence). Trimming removed 6 bases from V and 0 bases from J, with 9 bases in between. In DNA form, the CDR3 reads TGTGCCAGTAGCCGCTTTCATAGCAATCAGCCCCAGCATTTT. Residues: CASSRFHSNQPQHF.

The V call is TRBV29-1, the J call TRBJ1-1; no clear D. There are 12 residues in the CDR3. The V end lost 0 bases, the J end lost 0 bases, and 2 bases lay between the germline ends. Germline V CDR1 and CDR2: SQVTM, ANQGSEA. The CDR3 protein is CSVEDVNTEAFF. The CDR3, as DNA: TGCAGCGTTGAAGACGTGAACACTGAAGCTTTCTTT.

This rearrangement joins TRBV11-3 to TRBJ2-1; 12 nucleotides agree with TRBD2. V lost 5 bases to trimming and J lost 9 bases; unmatched junction nucleotides: 8. Germline CDR1 SGHNT, CDR2 YENEEA. The CDR3 spans 15 residues. Here the CDR3 reads CASSPGLAGTREQFF. The CDR3 coding sequence is TGTGCCAGCAGCCCCGGACTAGCGGGGACTCGTGAGCAGTTCTTC.

The chain couples TRBV2 to TRBJ2-5, with D unresolved. CDR1 SNHLY and CDR2 FYNNEI come from the germline V gene. Trimming took off 5 bases at V and 1 base at J, with 8 bases between the two ends. This CDR3 is 13 amino acids long. This chain's CDR3 is CASSSNSQETQYF. The CDR3 region has the DNA TGTGCCAGCAGTAGTAACAGCCAAGAGACCCAGTACTTC.

The CDR3, as DNA: TGTGCCAGCTCGCCCCAGACTTCCTATGGCTACACCTTC. This gives the protein CASSPQTSYGYTF. The chain employs TRBV18 and TRBJ1-2; no definite D call. This CDR3 is 13 amino acids long. The V gene lost 6 bases and the J gene lost 4 bases, with 12 bases spanning the gap. From germline, CDR1 is KGHSH and CDR2 LQKENI.

The rearrangement uses TRBV30 and TRBJ2-5, with D unclear. This CDR3 has 15 amino acids. The germline CDR1 and CDR2 sequences are GTSNPN and SVGIG (reference sequence). Between the trimmed V and J ends, which lost 0 bases and 5 bases, there was a span of 16 bases. The CDR3 is CAWSVVWSTRETQYF. The CDR3 DNA sequence: TGTGCCTGGAGTGTAGTCTGGTCAACCCGTGAGACCCAGTACTTC.

The chain uses TRBV19 and TRBJ2-3; D ambiguous. Trimming cost V 3 bases and J 9 bases, with 13 bases left between them. Germline V CDR1 and CDR2: LNHDA, SQIVND (reference sequence). This CDR3 comprises 13 residues. The CDR3 region is CASSIPLASTQYF. The CDR3 nucleotides are TGTGCCAGTAGTATCCCCCTCGCGAGCACGCAGTATTTT.

The J gene is TRBJ1-6, the V gene TRBV30; 8 bases map to TRBD1. The germline V gene encodes CDR1 GTSNPN and CDR2 SVGIG (reference sequence). The CDR3 is 13 residues long. Losses at the gene ends were 3 bases for V and 10 bases for J; bases not matched to a gene: 5. In DNA, the CDR3 is TGTGCCTGGAGAACACAGGGGGACTCACCCCTCCACTTT. Protein product: CAWRTQGDSPLHF.

V and J are TRBV30 and TRBJ1-2; possible D gene TRBD1, 5 bases. The CDR3 runs to 16 residues. Germline lookup yields CDR1 GTSNPN and CDR2 SVGIG (reference sequence). The V end was cut by 3 bases, the J end by 0 bases, with 17 bases between. CDR3 DNA: TGTGCCTGGAGGACCAAAAAGACGGGACCTAACTATGGCTACACCTTC. Its protein is CAWRTKKTGPNYGYTF. The whole variable domain, remainder taken from reference TRBV30 and TRBJ1-2, is SQTIHQWPATLVQPVGSPLSLECTVEGTSNPNLYWYRQAAGRGLQLLFYSVGIGQISSEVPQNLSASRPQDRQFILSSKKLLLSDSGFYLCAWRTKKTGPNYGYTFGSGTRLTVV.

The chain employs TRBV11-3 and TRBJ1-1; tentatively, D is TRBD1 (5 bases). Trimming took off 7 bases at V and 11 bases at J, with 23 bases between the two ends. The CDR3 has 14 amino acids. Per germline, CDR1 SGHNT and CDR2 YENEEA. The CDR3 nucleotides read TGTGCCAGCACCCCTCGGGGGACCGTTACCCACGCTTTCTTT. It codes for CASTPRGTVTHAFF.

The chain employs TRBV11-3 and TRBJ1-1; the D gene is possibly TRBD1 (6 bases). The germline V gene encodes CDR1 SGHNT and CDR2 YENEEA. Between the trimmed V and J ends, which lost 6 bases and 2 bases, there was a span of 13 bases. The CDR3 sequence is 14 residues long. This CDR3 reads CASSRDRINTEAFF. The CDR3 nucleotides are TGTGCCAGCAGTCGTGACAGGATAAACACTGAAGCTTTCTTT.

The count of this clone is one. The chain uses TRBV29-1 and TRBJ2-1, with D perhaps matching TRBD1 (5 bases). The CDR3 sequence is 13 residues long. V lost 3 bases, J lost 5 bases, and 11 bases lay in between. The germline V gene encodes CDR1 SQVTM and CDR2 ANQGSEA. The chain's CDR3 is CSVESGWNNEQFF. The CDR3 DNA is TGCAGCGTTGAGTCAGGGTGGAACAATGAGCAGTTCTTC.

This sequence joins TRBV9 and TRBJ1-1; tentative D call: TRBD1 (6 bases). CDR3 size: 13 residues. Trimming shortened V by 5 bases and J by 4 bases, and 12 bases separated the two germline ends. Germline loops: CDR1 SGDLS, CDR2 YYNGEE. CDR3 loop: CASSDQGSTEAFF. The CDR3 DNA is TGTGCCAGCAGTGATCAGGGGAGCACTGAAGCTTTCTTT.

J is TRBJ1-1 and V is TRBV18, with D possibly being TRBD1 (6 bases). CDR3 length: 14 amino acids. Trimming removed 0 bases from V and 6 bases from J, with 11 bases in between. The germline gives CDR1 KGHSH, CDR2 LQKENI. The CDR3 sequence is CASSPPGALAEAFF. In DNA form, the CDR3 reads TGTGCCAGCTCACCACCGGGGGCTCTTGCTGAAGCTTTCTTT.

The gene calls are TRBV30 and TRBJ1-5; D perhaps matches TRBD1 (6 bases). V was shortened by 3 bases and J by 5 bases, with 11 bases between the two germline ends. CDR1 is GTSNPN and CDR2 is SVGIG in the germline V gene (reference sequence). The CDR3 runs to 13 residues. DNA of the CDR3: TGTGCCTGGAGAGAAGACAGGTATCAGCCCCAGCATTTT. It specifies CAWREDRYQPQHF. The full variable domain, with the rest looked up from reference TRBV30 and TRBJ1-5, is SQTIHQWPATLVQPVGSPLSLECTVEGTSNPNLYWYRQAAGRGLQLLFYSVGIGQISSEVPQNLSASRPQDRQFILSSKKLLLSDSGFYLCAWREDRYQPQHFGDGTRLSIL.

The chain uses TRBV6-8 and TRBJ1-1; D unresolved. This CDR3 is built from 16 residues. Trimming shortened V by 6 bases and J by 5 bases, and 22 bases separated the two germline ends. Germline-derived CDR1 and CDR2 are MNHGY and SAAAGT. The CDR3, as DNA: TGTGCCAGCAGCCTACCCCCATGGGCCGTAGAGACTGAAGCTTTCTTT. Protein product: CASSLPPWAVETEAFF.

J is TRBJ2-3 and V is TRBV19; D possibly matches TRBD1 or TRBD2 (5 bases each). The CDR3 totals 14 residues. V gave up 4 bases and J gave up 0 bases, with 8 bases separating them. Germline values: CDR1 LNHDA, CDR2 SQIVND (reference sequence). This CDR3 is CASSNWGSTDTQYF. CDR3 sequence (DNA): TGTGCCAGTAGTAACTGGGGGAGCACAGATACGCAGTATTTT.

The chain uses TRBV28 and TRBJ1-1, with TRBD1 as a possible D gene (6 bases). Germline V gene data show CDR1 as MDHEN and CDR2 as SYDVKM. Trimming cost V 6 bases and J 3 bases, with 11 bases left between them. CDR3 size: 13 residues. In DNA form, the CDR3 reads TGTGCCAGCAGCGGGACACCTTACACTGAAGCTTTCTTT. This gives the protein CASSGTPYTEAFF.